This T cell receptor beta chain was documented in a study of identical twins' blood T cells. Details on this clonotype: Its antigen remains unidentified.

Study findings and constraints: Even for out-of-frame TCRbeta, twins reportedly shared V gene usage much more than unrelated donors. Shared environment remains a possible cause of twin similarity.

Each TCR cDNA library carried sample-specific barcodes on both ends. TCRdb fed the 5' RACE reads into MiXCR, producing one record per CDR3 protein. The table shows fewer than 450,000 distinct CDR3 sequences, with roughly 30% occurring only once. The TCR originated in a woman aged 18 to 55 in good health. Sample: PBMCs.

CDR3 DNA: TGTGCCAGCTCACCACCTAGGGGGCCAACTAATGAAAAACTGTTTTTT. Translating gives CASSPPRGPTNEKLFF. The gene calls are TRBV18 and TRBJ1-4; 7 bases map to TRBD1. After removal of 0 bases from V and 0 bases from J, the junction contained 1 base not matched to a gene. The CDR3 totals 16 residues. CDR1 is KGHSH, CDR2 LQKENI, per germline.